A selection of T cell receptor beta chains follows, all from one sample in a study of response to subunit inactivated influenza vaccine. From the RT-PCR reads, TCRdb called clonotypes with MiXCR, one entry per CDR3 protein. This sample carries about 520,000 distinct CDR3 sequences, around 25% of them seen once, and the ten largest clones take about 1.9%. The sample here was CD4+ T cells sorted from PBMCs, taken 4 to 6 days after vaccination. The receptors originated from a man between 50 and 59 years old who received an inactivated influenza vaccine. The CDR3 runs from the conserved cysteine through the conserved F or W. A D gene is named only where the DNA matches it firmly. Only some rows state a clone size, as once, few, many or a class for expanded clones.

DNA: TGTGCCAGCAGCTTAGGAGGGGGGCGCACCGGGGAGCTGTTTTTT
CDR3: CASSLGGGRTGELFF
size: few
D: -
V: TRBV7-2
J: TRBJ2-2

DNA: TGTGCCAGCAGCTGGGATTACTCTGGGGCCAACGTCCTGACTTTC
CDR3: CASSWDYSGANVLTF
size: few
D: -
V: TRBV5-6
J: TRBJ2-6

DNA: TGTGCCACCAGTGATTCCCAACAGGGCAGGACAGAGACCCAGTACTTC
CDR3: CATSDSQQGRTETQYF
size: -
D: -
V: TRBV24-1
J: TRBJ2-5

DNA: TGCAGTGCTAGAGAGGGGCTAGCGACCTCCCCCTACGAGCAGTACTTC
CDR3: CSAREGLATSPYEQYF
size: many
D: -
V: TRBV20-1
J: TRBJ2-7

DNA: TGTGCCAGCAGTTGGGGACTAGCGGGAGGGCTTGATACGCAGTATTTT
CDR3: CASSWGLAGGLDTQYF
size: few
D: TRBD2
V: TRBV6-2/TRBV6-3
J: TRBJ2-3

DNA: TGTGCCAGCTCACCACTAGCGGGAGGTGCGACGCAGTATTTT
CDR3: CASSPLAGGATQYF
size: few
D: TRBD2
V: TRBV18
J: TRBJ2-3

DNA: TGTGCCATCAGGAGAGCAGGGGACGAGCAGTACTTC
CDR3: CAIRRAGDEQYF
size: few
D: -
V: TRBV10-3
J: TRBJ2-7

DNA: TGTGCCAGCTCAGCAGGGGGCGCTTTTTCAGAGACCCAGTACTTC
CDR3: CASSAGGAFSETQYF
size: -
D: TRBD1
V: TRBV12-3/TRBV12-4
J: TRBJ2-5

DNA: TGTGCCAGCAGTCCATTGGGACAGGGAAGGGCCGGGGAGCTGTTTTTT
CDR3: CASSPLGQGRAGELFF
size: few
D: TRBD1
V: TRBV12-3/TRBV12-4
J: TRBJ2-2

DNA: TGTGCCAGCAGACCGACGGTTAGCACAGATACGCAGTATTTT
CDR3: CASRPTVSTDTQYF
size: -
D: -
V: TRBV12-3/TRBV12-4
J: TRBJ2-3

DNA: TGCAGTGCTACCAAACTAGCGGGGGGAGGAGAGACCCAGTACTTC
CDR3: CSATKLAGGGETQYF
size: -
D: TRBD2
V: TRBV20-1
J: TRBJ2-5

DNA: TGTGCCAGCAGCCCCCCGACGGTGGAGCAGTTCTTC
CDR3: CASSPPTVEQFF
size: -
D: -
V: TRBV5-5
J: TRBJ2-1

DNA: TGTGCCAGCAGCTTTCAGGGAACCTACGAGCAGTACTTC
CDR3: CASSFQGTYEQYF
size: -
D: -
V: TRBV12-3/TRBV12-4
J: TRBJ2-7

DNA: TGTGCCTGGAGGGACGTTAGCACAGATACGCAGTATTTT
CDR3: CAWRDVSTDTQYF
size: -
D: -
V: TRBV30
J: TRBJ2-3

DNA: TGTGCCATCAGGGCCCTAGCGGGAGGAGCCTATGAGCAGTTCTTC
CDR3: CAIRALAGGAYEQFF
size: -
D: TRBD2
V: TRBV10-3
J: TRBJ2-1

DNA: TGTGCCAGTAGTATTCGGTTAAATGCTAGGGCCGGGGAGCTGTTTTTT
CDR3: CASSIRLNARAGELFF
size: -
D: -
V: TRBV19
J: TRBJ2-2

DNA: TGCAGTGCTAGTAGCGGGAAGCAGGCCAATGAGCAGTTCTTC
CDR3: CSASSGKQANEQFF
size: -
D: TRBD2
V: TRBV20-1
J: TRBJ2-1

DNA: TGCGCCAGCAGCTTTAGTAGCGGGAGTGACGAGCAGTACTTC
CDR3: CASSFSSGSDEQYF
size: many
D: TRBD2
V: TRBV5-1
J: TRBJ2-7

DNA: TGTGCCAGCAGTTTAAGAGCGGGAGTCACCTACGAGCAGTACTTC
CDR3: CASSLRAGVTYEQYF
size: few
D: TRBD2
V: TRBV28
J: TRBJ2-7

DNA: TGCGCCAGCAGCCTATTCGACAGGGACCCAGATACGCAGTATTTT
CDR3: CASSLFDRDPDTQYF
size: -
D: TRBD1
V: TRBV4-3
J: TRBJ2-3

DNA: TGTGCCATCTCACCCTCCTACGAGCAGTACTTC
CDR3: CAISPSYEQYF
size: many
D: -
V: TRBV10-3
J: TRBJ2-7

DNA: TGTGCCAGCAGCGTCACCGGGATGCCCTCCTACAATGAGCAGTTCTTC
CDR3: CASSVTGMPSYNEQFF
size: few
D: -
V: TRBV5-6
J: TRBJ2-1

DNA: TGCGCCAGCAGTGTGAGAGGGTCGAACACTGAAGCTTTCTTT
CDR3: CASSVRGSNTEAFF
size: -
D: -
V: TRBV5-1
J: TRBJ1-1